One TCR beta chain is described in this entry. This sample is part of a study of graft-versus-host responses after intestinal transplantation. Study as a whole: Recipients uniformly received anti-thymocyte globulin induction, followed by tacrolimus and steroids for approximately 3 years.

The repertoire was sequenced with immunoSEQ multiplex PCR; TCRdb's copy has only in-frame clones and lacks some. This sample carries some 70,000 clones, around 90% of them seen once, and the ten largest clones take approximately 6.9%. The length of the CDR3 is 15 residues. Trimming took 8 bases from V and 3 from J, leaving 19 bases between them. The genes are TRBV23-1 and TRBJ1-2, with D maybe TRBD1 (5 bases). TRBV23-1 is annotated as an ORF whose role is uncertain. The clonotype was recovered from a human patient who received an intestinal transplant, so some T cells may come from the graft donor. The source was bone marrow, collected approximately 100 weeks after intestinal transplantation. CDR3 nucleotide sequence: TGCGCCAGCTCTGGTCAGCGCAGGGACGACTATGGCTACACCTTC. It is translated as CASSGQRRDDYGYTF.